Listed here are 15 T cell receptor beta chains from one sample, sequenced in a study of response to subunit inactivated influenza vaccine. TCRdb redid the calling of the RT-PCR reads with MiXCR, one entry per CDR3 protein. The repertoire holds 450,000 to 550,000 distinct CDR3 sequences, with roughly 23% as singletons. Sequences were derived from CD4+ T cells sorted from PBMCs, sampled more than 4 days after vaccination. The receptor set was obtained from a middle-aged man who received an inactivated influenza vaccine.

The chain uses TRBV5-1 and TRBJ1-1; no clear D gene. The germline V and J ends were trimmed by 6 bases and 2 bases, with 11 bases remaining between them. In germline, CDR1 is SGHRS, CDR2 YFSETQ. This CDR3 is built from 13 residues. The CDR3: CASNRADNTEAFF. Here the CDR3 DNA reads TGCGCCAGCAATCGGGCAGATAACACTGAAGCTTTCTTT.

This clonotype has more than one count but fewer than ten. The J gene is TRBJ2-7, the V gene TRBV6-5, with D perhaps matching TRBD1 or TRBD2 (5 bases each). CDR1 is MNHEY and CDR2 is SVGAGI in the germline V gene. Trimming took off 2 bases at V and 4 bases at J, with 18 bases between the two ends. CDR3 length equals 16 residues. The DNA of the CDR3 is TGTGCCAGCAGTTACGAAGGTCAGGGAACGGGATACGAGCAGTACTTC. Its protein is CASSYEGQGTGYEQYF.

CDR3 loop: CSARDPGGRSYEQYF. The DNA of the CDR3 is TGCAGTGCTAGAGATCCGGGGGGCCGCTCCTACGAGCAGTACTTC. The rearrangement joins TRBV20-1 to TRBJ2-7; possibly TRBD2 for D (7 bases). The CDR3 covers 15 residues. Trimming removed 0 bases from V and 0 bases from J, with 12 bases in between. Germline V gene sequence: CDR1 DFQATT, CDR2 SNEGSKA (reference sequence).

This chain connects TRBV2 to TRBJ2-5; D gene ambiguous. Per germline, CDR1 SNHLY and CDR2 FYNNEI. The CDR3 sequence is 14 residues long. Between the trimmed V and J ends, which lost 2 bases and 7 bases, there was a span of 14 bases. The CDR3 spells CASSEMGGGPTQYF. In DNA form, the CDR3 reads TGTGCCAGCAGTGAAATGGGCGGCGGACCGACCCAGTACTTC.

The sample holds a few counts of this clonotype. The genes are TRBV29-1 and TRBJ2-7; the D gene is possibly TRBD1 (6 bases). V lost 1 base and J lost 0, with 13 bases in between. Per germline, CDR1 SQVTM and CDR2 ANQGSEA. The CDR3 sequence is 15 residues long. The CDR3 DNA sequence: TGCAGCGTTGAAGTGGGGGCGCCGAACTCCTACGAGCAGTACTTC. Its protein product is CSVEVGAPNSYEQYF.

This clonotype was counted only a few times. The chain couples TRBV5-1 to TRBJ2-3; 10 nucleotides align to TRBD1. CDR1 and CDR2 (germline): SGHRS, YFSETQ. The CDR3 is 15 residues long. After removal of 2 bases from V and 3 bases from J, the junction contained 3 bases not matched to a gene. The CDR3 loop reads CASSLRTGGTDTQYF. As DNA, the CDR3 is TGCGCCAGCAGCTTACGGACAGGGGGAACAGATACGCAGTATTTT.

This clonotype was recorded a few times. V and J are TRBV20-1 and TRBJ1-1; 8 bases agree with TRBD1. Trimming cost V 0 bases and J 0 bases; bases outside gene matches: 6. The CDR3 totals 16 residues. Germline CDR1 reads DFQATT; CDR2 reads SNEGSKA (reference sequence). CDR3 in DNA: TGCAGTGCTAGAGATCGGACAGGGAATGTGAACACTGAAGCTTTCTTT. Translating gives CSARDRTGNVNTEAFF.

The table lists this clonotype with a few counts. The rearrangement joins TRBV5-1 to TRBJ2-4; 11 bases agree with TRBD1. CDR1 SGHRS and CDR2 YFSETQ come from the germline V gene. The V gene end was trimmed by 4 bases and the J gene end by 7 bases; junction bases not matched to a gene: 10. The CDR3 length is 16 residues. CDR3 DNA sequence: TGCGCCAGCAGCCTTAGGACAGGGGGCCTGGGGAACATTCAGTACTTC. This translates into CASSLRTGGLGNIQYF.

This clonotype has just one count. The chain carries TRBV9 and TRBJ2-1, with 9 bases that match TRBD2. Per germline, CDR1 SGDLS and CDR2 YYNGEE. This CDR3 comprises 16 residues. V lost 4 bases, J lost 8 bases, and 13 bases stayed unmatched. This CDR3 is CASSTSPGLAGDEQFF. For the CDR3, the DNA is TGTGCCAGCAGCACCAGTCCGGGACTAGCTGGCGATGAGCAGTTCTTC.

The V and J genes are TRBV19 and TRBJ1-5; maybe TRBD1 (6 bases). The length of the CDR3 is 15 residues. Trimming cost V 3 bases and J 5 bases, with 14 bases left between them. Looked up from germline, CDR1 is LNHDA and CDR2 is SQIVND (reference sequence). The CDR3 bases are TGTGCCAGTAGTATTCTGGACAGCGCCTATCAGCCCCAGCATTTT. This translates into CASSILDSAYQPQHF.

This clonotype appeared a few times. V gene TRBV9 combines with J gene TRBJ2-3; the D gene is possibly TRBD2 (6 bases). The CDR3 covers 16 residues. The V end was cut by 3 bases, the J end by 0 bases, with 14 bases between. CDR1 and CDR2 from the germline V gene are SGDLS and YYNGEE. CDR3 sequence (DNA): TGTGCCAGCAGCGGAGGGGTGGGGACTAGCACAGATACGCAGTATTTT. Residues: CASSGGVGTSTDTQYF. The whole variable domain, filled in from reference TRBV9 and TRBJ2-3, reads DSGVTQTPKHLITATGQRVTLRCSPRSGDLSVYWYQQSLDQGLQFLIQYYNGEERAKGNILERFSAQQFPDLHSELNLSSLELGDSALYFCASSGGVGTSTDTQYFGPGTRLTVL.

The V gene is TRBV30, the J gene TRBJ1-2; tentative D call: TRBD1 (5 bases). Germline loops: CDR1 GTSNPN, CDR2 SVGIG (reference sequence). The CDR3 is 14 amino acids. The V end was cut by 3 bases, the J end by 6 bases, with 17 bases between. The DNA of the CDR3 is TGTGCCTGGAGGAGAAGTCAGCGGGGGGATGGCTACACCTTC. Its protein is CAWRRSQRGDGYTF.

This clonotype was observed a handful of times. In DNA form, the CDR3 reads TGCAGTGCTAGAGACCCAAGAGGTCCGGGAGAGACCCAGTACTTC. It encodes CSARDPRGPGETQYF. The V and J genes are TRBV20-1 and TRBJ2-5; D uncertain. Trimming stripped 0 bases from V and 4 bases from J, with 15 bases between. The CDR3 has 15 amino acids. CDR1 is DFQATT, CDR2 SNEGSKA, per germline (reference sequence).

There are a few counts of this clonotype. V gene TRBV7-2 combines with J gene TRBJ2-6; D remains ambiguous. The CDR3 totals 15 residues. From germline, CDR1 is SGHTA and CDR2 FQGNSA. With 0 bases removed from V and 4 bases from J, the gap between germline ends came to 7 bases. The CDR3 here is CASSLAPAGANVLTF. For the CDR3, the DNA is TGTGCCAGCAGCTTAGCGCCGGCCGGGGCCAACGTCCTGACTTTC.

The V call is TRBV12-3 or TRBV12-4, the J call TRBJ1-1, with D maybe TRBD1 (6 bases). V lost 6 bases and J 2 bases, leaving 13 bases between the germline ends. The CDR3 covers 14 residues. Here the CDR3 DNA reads TGTGCCAGCAGGTTCGGAGGGGGTAACACTGAAGCTTTCTTT. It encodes CASRFGGGNTEAFF.